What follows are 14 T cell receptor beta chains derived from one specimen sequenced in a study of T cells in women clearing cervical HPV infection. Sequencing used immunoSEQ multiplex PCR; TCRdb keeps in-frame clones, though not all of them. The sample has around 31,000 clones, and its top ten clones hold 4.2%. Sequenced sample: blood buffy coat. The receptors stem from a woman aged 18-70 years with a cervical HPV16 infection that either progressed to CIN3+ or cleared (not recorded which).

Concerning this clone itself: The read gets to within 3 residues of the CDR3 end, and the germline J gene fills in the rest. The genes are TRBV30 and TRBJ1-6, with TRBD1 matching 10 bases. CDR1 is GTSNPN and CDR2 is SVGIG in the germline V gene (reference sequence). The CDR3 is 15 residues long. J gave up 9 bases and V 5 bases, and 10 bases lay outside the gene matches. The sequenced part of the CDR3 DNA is TGTGCCTGGGTCTCGCTCGGGACAGGGGTTTCACCC. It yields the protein CAWVSLGTGVSP. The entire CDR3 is CAWVSLGTGVSPLHF.

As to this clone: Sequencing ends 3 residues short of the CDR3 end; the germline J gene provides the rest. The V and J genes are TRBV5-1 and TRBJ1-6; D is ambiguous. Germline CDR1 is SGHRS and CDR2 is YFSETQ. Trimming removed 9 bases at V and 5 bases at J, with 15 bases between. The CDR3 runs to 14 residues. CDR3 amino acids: CATAEVPNNSPLHF. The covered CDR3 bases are TGCGCCACCGCTGAGGTCCCCAATAATTCACCC.

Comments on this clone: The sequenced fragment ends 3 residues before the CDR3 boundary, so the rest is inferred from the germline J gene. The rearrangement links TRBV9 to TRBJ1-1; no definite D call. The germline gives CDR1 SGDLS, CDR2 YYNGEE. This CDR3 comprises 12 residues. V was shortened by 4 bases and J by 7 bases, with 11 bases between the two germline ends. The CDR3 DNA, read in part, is TGTGCCAGCAGCTTAAATTCGGGTGAA. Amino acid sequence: CASSLNSGE. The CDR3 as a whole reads CASSLNSGEAFF.

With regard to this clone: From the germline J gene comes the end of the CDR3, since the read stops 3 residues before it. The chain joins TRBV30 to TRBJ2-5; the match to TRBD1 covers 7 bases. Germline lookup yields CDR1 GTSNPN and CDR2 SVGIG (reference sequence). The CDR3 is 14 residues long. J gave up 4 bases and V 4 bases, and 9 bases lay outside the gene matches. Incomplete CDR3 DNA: TGTGCCTGGACCCGCAACACAGGGGTAGAGACC. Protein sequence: CAWTRNTGVET. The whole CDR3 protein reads CAWTRNTGVETQYF.

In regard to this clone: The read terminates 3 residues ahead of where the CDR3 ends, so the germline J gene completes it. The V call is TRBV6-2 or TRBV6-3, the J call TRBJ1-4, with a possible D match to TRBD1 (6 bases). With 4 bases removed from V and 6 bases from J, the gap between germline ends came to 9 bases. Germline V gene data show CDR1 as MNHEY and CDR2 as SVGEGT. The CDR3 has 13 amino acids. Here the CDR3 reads CASSWDIDEKLFF. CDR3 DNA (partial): TGTGCCAGCAGTTGGGACATCGATGAAAAA.

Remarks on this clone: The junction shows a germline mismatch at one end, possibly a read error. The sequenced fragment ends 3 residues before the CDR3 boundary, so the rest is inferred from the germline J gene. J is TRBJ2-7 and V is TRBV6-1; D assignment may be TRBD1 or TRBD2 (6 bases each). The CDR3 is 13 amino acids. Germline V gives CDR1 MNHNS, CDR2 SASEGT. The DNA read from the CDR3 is TGTGCCAGCAGGGAAGGGGGGCTGGGCGAG. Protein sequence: CASREGGLGE. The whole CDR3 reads CASREGGLGEQYF.

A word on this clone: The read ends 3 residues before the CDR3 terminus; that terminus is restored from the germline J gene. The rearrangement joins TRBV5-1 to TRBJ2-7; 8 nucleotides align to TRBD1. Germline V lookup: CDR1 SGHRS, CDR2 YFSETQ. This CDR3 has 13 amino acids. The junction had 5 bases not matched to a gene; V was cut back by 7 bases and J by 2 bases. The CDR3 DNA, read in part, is TGCGCCAGCGGCCGGGACAGGACCTACGAG. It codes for CASGRDRTYE. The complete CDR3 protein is CASGRDRTYEQYF.

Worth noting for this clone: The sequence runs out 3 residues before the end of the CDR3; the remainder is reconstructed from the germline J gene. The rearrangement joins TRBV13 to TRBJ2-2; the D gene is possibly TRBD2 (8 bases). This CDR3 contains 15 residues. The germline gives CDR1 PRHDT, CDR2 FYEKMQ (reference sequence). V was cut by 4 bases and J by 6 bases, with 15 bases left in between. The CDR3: CASSSGLDRAGELFF. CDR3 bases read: TGTGCCAGCAGCTCGGGACTAGACAGGGCCGGGGAG.

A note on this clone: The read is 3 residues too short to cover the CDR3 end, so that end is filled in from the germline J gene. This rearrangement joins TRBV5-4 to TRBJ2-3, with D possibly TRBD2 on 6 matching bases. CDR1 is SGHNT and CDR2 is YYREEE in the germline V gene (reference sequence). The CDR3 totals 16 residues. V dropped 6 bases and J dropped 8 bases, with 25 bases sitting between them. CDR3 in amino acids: CASNYRPSVRRGTQYF. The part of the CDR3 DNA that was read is TGTGCCAGCAACTATCGCCCCAGCGTTAGGAGGGGTACG.

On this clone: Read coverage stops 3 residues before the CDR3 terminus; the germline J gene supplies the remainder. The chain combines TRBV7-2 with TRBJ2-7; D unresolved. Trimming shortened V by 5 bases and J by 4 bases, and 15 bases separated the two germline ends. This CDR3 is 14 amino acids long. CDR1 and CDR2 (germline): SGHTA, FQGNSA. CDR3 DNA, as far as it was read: TGTGCCAGCAGCCAGGAGTTCCTGTATTACGAG. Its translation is CASSQEFLYYE. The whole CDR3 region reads CASSQEFLYYEQYF.

The CDR3 bases that were read are TGCAGTGCTAGACCCGGGGGGCTCAGCAATGAG. It is translated as CSARPGGLSNE. The whole CDR3 region reads CSARPGGLSNEQFF. This sequence joins TRBV20-1 and TRBJ2-1, with a tentative D call TRBD2 (7 bases). Sequencing ends 3 residues short of the CDR3 end; the germline J gene provides the rest. This CDR3 has 14 residues. V was pared by 2 bases and J by 6 bases, with 14 bases between. Germline V lookup: CDR1 DFQATT, CDR2 SNEGSKA (reference sequence).

CDR3 loop: CSFLGRSILGGETQYF. The sequenced part of the CDR3 DNA is TGCAGCTTTCTCGGGAGGTCCATACTTGGGGGGGAGACC. This sequence joins TRBV29-1 and TRBJ2-5; 7 bases agree with TRBD2. The CDR3 end is not reached by the read, which stops 3 residues before it; the germline J gene fills it in. V lost 8 bases to trimming and J lost 5 bases; unmatched junction nucleotides: 20. The CDR3 length is 16 residues. Germline CDR1 reads SQVTM; CDR2 reads ANQGSEA.

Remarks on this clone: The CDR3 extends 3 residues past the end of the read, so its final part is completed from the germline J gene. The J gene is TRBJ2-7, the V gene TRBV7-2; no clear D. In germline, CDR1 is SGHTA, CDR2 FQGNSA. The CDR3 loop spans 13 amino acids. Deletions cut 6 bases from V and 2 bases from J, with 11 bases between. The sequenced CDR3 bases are TGTGCCAGCAGGTTACCCCAGACCTACGAG. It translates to CASRLPQTYE. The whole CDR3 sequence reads CASRLPQTYEQYF.

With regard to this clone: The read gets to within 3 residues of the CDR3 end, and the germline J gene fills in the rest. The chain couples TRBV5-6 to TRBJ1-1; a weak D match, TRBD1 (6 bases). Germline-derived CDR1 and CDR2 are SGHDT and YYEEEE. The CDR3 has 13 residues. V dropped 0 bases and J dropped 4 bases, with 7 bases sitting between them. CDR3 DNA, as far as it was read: TGTGCCAGCAGCTTGGGGGACATCACTGAA. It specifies CASSLGDITE. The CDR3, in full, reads CASSLGDITEAFF.